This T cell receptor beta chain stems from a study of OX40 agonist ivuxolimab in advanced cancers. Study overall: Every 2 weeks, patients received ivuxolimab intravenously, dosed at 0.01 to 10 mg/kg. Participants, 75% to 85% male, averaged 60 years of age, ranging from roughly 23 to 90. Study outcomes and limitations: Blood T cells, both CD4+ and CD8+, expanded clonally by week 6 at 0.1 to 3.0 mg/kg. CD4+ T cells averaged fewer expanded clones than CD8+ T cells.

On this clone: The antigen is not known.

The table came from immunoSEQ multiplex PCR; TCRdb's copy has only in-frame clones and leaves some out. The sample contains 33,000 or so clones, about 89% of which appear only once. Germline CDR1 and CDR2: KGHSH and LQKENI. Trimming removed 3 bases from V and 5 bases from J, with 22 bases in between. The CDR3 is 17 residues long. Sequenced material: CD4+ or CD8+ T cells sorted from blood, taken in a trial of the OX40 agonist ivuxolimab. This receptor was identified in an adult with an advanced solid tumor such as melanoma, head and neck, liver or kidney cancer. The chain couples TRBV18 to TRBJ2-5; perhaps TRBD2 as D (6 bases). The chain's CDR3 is CASSPGVGGTSGETQYF. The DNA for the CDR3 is TGTGCCAGCTCACCGGGGGTCGGAGGGACGTCCGGTGAGACCCAGTACTTC.